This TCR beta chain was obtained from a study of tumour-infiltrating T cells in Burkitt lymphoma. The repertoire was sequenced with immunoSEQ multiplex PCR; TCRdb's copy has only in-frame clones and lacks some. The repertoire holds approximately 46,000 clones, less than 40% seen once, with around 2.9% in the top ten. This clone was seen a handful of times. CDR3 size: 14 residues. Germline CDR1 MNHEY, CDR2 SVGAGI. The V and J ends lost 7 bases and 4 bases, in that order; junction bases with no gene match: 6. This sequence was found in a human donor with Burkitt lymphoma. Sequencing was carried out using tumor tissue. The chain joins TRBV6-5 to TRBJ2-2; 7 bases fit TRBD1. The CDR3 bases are TGTGCCAGCACCCGGGCAGGGGGCACCGGGGAGCTGTTTTTT. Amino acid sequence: CASTRAGGTGELFF.